The 13 T cell receptor beta chains below all came from one sample that was sequenced in a study of T-cell memory formation after mild COVID-19. A single record per CDR3 protein comes from TCRdb applying MiXCR to the 5' RACE reads. The sample contains about 360,000 distinct CDR3 sequences, 14% of which appear only once. Material for sequencing was PBMCs or a T cell subset sorted from them (not recorded which). All receptors derive from a man aged 18 to 35 who had mild COVID-19 (a few samples of this study predate the infection). Cell type and time point are not known.

This clonotype was seen more than once but under ten times. The genes are TRBV12-3 or TRBV12-4 and TRBJ2-3, with D possibly TRBD2 on 6 matching bases. V was cut by 4 bases and J by 6 bases, with 20 bases left in between. CDR3 size: 16 residues. The CDR3 loop reads CASSWATGDRRDTQYF. CDR3 in DNA: TGTGCCAGCAGTTGGGCAACGGGGGACCGCCGGGATACGCAGTATTTT.

The chain is built from TRBV20-1 and TRBJ1-2; the match to TRBD1 covers 8 bases. After removal of 6 bases from V and 3 bases from J, the junction contained 6 bases not matched to a gene. The CDR3 totals 13 residues. CDR1 is DFQATT and CDR2 is SNEGSKA in the germline V gene (reference sequence). CDR3 region: CSAKDREDYGYTF. The DNA of the CDR3 is TGCAGTGCGAAGGACAGGGAAGACTATGGCTACACCTTC.

The rearrangement links TRBV6-5 to TRBJ1-1; TRBD1 matches at 7 bases. With V trimmed by 5 bases and J by 2 bases, 8 bases remained unmatched. The CDR3 spans 15 residues. Per germline, CDR1 MNHEY and CDR2 SVGAGI. CDR3 sequence reads: CASSALGTANTEAFF. For the CDR3, the DNA is TGTGCCAGCAGTGCTCTTGGGACAGCAAACACTGAAGCTTTCTTT.

This clonotype was observed a few times. The gene calls are TRBV20-1 and TRBJ1-1; D is uncertain. The V gene lost 4 bases and the J gene lost 7 bases, with 16 bases spanning the gap. The CDR3 has 13 residues. From germline, CDR1 is DFQATT and CDR2 SNEGSKA (reference sequence). This CDR3 reads CSATQGRTGEAFF. The CDR3 region has the DNA TGCAGTGCTACCCAAGGGAGAACTGGTGAAGCTTTCTTT.

This clonotype was found a few times. The chain uses TRBV2 and TRBJ1-2, with 8 bases matching TRBD1. Germline CDR1 reads SNHLY; CDR2 reads FYNNEI. J was trimmed by 4 bases and V by 7 bases; bases with no gene match: 8. The CDR3 contains 14 residues. The CDR3 sequence: CASTPDREGYGYTF. DNA of the CDR3: TGTGCCAGCACCCCGGACAGGGAAGGCTATGGCTACACCTTC. Together with reference TRBV2 and TRBJ1-2, the CDR3 gives the full variable domain: EPEVTQTPSHQVTQMGQEVILRCVPISNHLYFYWYRQILGQKVEFLVSFYNNEISEKSEIFDDQFSVERPDGSNFTLKIRSTKLEDSAMYFCASTPDREGYGYTFGSGTRLTVV.

This chain connects TRBV7-8 to TRBJ1-4, with a weak D call TRBD1 (5 bases). Germline CDR1 and CDR2: SGHVS and FQNEAQ. Trimming cost V 5 bases and J 5 bases, with 21 bases left between them. The CDR3 contains 17 residues. The DNA for the CDR3 is TGTGCCAGCAGCCCAAATCGGAACCGGGACCTGAATGAAAAACTGTTTTTT. As protein: CASSPNRNRDLNEKLFF.

Only a few counts were recorded for this clonotype. This chain uses TRBV12-3 or TRBV12-4 with TRBJ1-2, with D hard to call. The CDR3 extends over 13 amino acids. V was shortened by 2 bases and J by 2 bases, with 6 bases between the two germline ends. The CDR3 DNA reads as TGTGCCAGCAGTTTAACAGAAAACTATGGCTACACCTTC. The encoded protein is CASSLTENYGYTF.

A few counts support this clonotype. This chain joins TRBV5-1 and TRBJ2-2; TRBD2 might be the D (6 bases). The CDR3 contains 14 residues. V lost 7 bases, J lost 0 bases, and 10 bases lay in between. Germline V gene lookup returns CDR1 SGHRS and CDR2 YFSETQ. The CDR3 here is CASRRETNTGELFF. DNA for the CDR3: TGCGCCAGCCGGCGGGAAACGAACACCGGGGAGCTGTTTTTT.

In this sample, this clonotype turned up a few times. The chain joins TRBV6-5 to TRBJ2-5; D remains unclear. Germline CDR1 reads MNHEY; CDR2 reads SVGAGI. V lost 2 bases to trimming and J lost 4 bases, with 14 bases between them. The CDR3 has 15 residues. The CDR3 reads CASSYGWGRPETQYF. For the CDR3, the DNA is TGTGCCAGCAGTTACGGGTGGGGAAGACCAGAGACCCAGTACTTC.

This clonotype came up a few times. The chain links TRBV5-1 to TRBJ1-1; D might be TRBD1 (6 bases). This CDR3 region has 15 residues. CDR1 SGHRS and CDR2 YFSETQ come from the germline V gene. V was clipped by 5 bases and J by 5 bases, with 19 bases between them. The CDR3 bases are TGCGCCAGCAGAAACCGACAGGATCCAAGGACTGAAGCTTTCTTT. It yields the protein CASRNRQDPRTEAFF.

This clonotype was seen more than once but under ten times. The gene calls are TRBV12-3 or TRBV12-4 and TRBJ1-4; D call uncertain. V dropped 4 bases and J dropped 8 bases, with 14 bases sitting between them. The CDR3 consists of 14 residues. CDR3 residues: CASSSDVTGEKLFF. CDR3 nucleotides: TGTGCCAGCAGTTCCGACGTAACGGGGGAAAAACTGTTTTTT.

The genes are TRBV7-9 and TRBJ1-1; D remains ambiguous. Trimming pared 1 base from V and 4 bases from J, leaving 13 bases between. This CDR3 is built from 15 residues. CDR1 SEHNR and CDR2 FQNEAQ come from the germline V gene (reference sequence). This CDR3 is CASSLVGREGTEAFF. Written as DNA, the CDR3 is TGTGCCAGCAGCTTAGTGGGCCGGGAGGGCACTGAAGCTTTCTTT.

The J gene is TRBJ1-2, the V gene TRBV12-3 or TRBV12-4; TRBD1 matches 9 bases. This CDR3 is built from 14 residues. J was trimmed by 9 bases and V by 7 bases; bases with no gene match: 12. This chain's CDR3 is CASTMRDRAPSYTF. The CDR3 DNA sequence: TGTGCCAGCACCATGAGGGACAGGGCCCCCAGCTACACCTTC.